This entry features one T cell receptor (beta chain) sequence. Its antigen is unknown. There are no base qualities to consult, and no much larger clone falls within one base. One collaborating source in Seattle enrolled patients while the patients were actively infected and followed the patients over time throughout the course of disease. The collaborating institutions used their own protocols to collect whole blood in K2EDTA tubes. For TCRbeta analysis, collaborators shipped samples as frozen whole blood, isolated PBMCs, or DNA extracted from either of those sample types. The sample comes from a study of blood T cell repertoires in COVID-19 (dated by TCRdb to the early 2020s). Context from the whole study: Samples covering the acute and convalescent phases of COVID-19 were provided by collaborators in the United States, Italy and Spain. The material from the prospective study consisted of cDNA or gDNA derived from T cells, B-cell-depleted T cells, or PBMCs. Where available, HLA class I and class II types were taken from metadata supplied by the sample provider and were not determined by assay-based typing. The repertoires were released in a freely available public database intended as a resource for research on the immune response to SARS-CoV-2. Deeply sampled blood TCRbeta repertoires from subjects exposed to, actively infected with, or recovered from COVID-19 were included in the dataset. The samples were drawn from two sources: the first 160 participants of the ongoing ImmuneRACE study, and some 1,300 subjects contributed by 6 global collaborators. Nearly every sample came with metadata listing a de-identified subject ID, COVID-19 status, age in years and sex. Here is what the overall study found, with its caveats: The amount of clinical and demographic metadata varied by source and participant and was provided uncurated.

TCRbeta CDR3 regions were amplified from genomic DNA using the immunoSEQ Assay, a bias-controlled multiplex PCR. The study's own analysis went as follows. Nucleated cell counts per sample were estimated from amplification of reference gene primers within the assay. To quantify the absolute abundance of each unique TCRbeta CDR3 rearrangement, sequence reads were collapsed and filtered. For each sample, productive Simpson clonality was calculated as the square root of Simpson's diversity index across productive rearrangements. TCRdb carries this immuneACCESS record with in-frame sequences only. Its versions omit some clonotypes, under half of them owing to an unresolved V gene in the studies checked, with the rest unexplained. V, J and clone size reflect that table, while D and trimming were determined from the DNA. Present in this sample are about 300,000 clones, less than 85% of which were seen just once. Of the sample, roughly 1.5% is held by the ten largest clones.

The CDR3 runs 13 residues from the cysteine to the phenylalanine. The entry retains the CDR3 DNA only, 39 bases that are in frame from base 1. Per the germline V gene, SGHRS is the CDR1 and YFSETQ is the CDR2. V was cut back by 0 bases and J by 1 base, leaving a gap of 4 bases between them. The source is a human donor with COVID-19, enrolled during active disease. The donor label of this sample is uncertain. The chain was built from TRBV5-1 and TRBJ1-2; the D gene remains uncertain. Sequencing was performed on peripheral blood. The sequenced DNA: TGCGCCAGCAGCTTGGACAATAACTATGGCTACACCTTC. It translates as CASSLDNNYGYTF. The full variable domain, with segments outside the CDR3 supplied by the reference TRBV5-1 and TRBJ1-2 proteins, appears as KAGVTQTPRYLIKTRGQQVTLSCSPISGHRSVSWYQQTPGQGLQFLFEYFSETQRNKGNFPGRFSGRQFSNSRSEMNVSTLELGDSALYLCASSLDNNYGYTFGSGTRLTVV.